The sequence of this TCR beta chain was determined in a study of T-cell memory formation after mild COVID-19. Germline V gene lookup returns CDR1 ENHRY and CDR2 SYGVKD. This CDR3 is built from 14 residues. Trimming shortened V by 8 bases and J by 6 bases, and 17 bases separated the two germline ends. This clonotype came up once. Its matching antigen is unknown. UMIs and sample barcodes were carried by the TCR alpha and TCR beta cDNA libraries that 5'RACE produced using constant-segment primers. TCRdb re-called the 5' RACE reads through MiXCR, storing one row per CDR3 protein. This table holds about 440,000 distinct CDR3 sequences, 20% found once. Study-wide findings and caveats: The main location of contracting CD4+ clones was CM and EM, and that of contracting CD8+ clones was EMRA.

The chain joins TRBV10-3 to TRBJ2-1; TRBD1 might be the D (8 bases). The specimen sequenced was PBMCs or a T cell subset sorted from them (not recorded which). This TCR came from an adult woman who had mild COVID-19 (a few samples of this study predate the infection). Cell type and time point are not known. CDR3 sequence: CAIGGQGGGNEQFF. In DNA, the CDR3 is TGTGCCATCGGAGGACAGGGAGGGGGCAATGAGCAGTTCTTC.